At least ten counts were recorded for the clone carrying this TCR beta chain. Its cognate antigen is unknown. The cohort's ophthalmopathy patients, a group with duration under 3 months, had a Clinical Activity Score of at least 3 and a NOSPECS grade of at least 4. Each diagnosis drew on symptoms, thyroxine, TRAb, thyroid ultrasound and orbital computed tomography findings. This sample is drawn from a study of T cells in Graves' hyperthyroidism and ophthalmopathy. Whole-study context: Once the initial diagnosis was made, peripheral blood was obtained before any treatment. Whole-study results and caveats: Most expanded thyroid clonotypes above 0.001 also appeared in blood.

Amplified TCR beta CDR3 regions came from RNA transcripts. HTBI primers were used for first-round RT-PCR of the TCR CDR3. TCRdb re-called the multiplex PCR reads with MiXCR, one entry per CDR3 protein. Among 700,000 or so distinct CDR3 sequences listed, roughly 15% were seen once. The germline CDR1 and CDR2 sequences are SGHAT and FQNNGV. This CDR3 region has 15 residues. The ends were cut back, 0 bases at V and 3 bases at J, with 12 bases in the middle. The gene calls are TRBV11-2 and TRBJ2-7; TRBD1 or TRBD2 may be the D gene (6 bases each). The origin of this receptor is a woman aged 45-65 years with Graves' ophthalmopathy. Material for sequencing was blood. The CDR3 here is CASSLETGGGYEQYF. The CDR3 DNA is TGTGCCAGCAGCTTAGAAACAGGAGGGGGCTACGAGCAGTACTTC. The full variable domain, its missing parts supplied by reference TRBV11-2 and TRBJ2-7, is EAGVAQSPRYKIIEKRQSVAFWCNPISGHATLYWYQQILGQGPKLLIQFQNNGVVDDSQLPKDRFSAERLKGVDSTLKIQPAKLEDSAVYLCASSLETGGGYEQYFGPGTRLTVT.